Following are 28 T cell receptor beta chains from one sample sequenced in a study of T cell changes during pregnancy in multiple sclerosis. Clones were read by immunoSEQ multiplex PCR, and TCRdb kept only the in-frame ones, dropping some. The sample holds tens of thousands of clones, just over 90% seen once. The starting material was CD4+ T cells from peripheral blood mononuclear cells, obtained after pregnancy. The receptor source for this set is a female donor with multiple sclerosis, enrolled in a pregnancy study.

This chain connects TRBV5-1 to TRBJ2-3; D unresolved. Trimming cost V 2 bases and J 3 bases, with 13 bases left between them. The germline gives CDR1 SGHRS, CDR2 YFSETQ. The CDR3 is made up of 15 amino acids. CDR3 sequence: CASSFLPLATDTQYF. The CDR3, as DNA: TGCGCCAGCAGCTTTCTCCCCTTAGCTACAGATACGCAGTATTTT.

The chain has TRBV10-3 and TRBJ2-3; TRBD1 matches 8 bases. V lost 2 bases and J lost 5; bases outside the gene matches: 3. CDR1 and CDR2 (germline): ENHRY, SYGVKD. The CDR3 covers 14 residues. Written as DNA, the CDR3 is TGTGCCATCAGTGAGACACAGGGGGGAGATACGCAGTATTTT. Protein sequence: CAISETQGGDTQYF.

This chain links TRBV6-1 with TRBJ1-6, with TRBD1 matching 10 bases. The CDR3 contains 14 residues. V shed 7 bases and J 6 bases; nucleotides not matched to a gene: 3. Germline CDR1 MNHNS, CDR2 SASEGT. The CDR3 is CASTRTGGNSPLHF. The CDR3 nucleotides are TGTGCCAGCACCCGGACAGGGGGTAATTCACCCCTCCACTTT.

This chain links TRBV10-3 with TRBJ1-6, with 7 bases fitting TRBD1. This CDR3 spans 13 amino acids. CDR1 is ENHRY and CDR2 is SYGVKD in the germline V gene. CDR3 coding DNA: TGTGCTACGGGCAGGGGGGATAATTCACCCCTCCACTTT. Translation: CATGRGDNSPLHF.

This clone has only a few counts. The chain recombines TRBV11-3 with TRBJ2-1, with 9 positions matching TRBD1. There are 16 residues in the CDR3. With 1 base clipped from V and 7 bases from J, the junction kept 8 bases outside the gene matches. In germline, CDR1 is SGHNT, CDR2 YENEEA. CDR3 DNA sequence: TGTGCCAGCAGCTTAGGAGGGACAGGGTTTACGAATGAGCAGTTCTTC. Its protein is CASSLGGTGFTNEQFF.

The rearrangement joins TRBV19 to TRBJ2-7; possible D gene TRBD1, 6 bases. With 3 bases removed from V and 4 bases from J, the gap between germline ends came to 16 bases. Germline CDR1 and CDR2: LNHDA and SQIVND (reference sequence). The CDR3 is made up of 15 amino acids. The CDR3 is CASSISTGLGYEQYF. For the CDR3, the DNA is TGTGCCAGTAGTATCTCGACAGGCCTCGGGTACGAGCAGTACTTC.

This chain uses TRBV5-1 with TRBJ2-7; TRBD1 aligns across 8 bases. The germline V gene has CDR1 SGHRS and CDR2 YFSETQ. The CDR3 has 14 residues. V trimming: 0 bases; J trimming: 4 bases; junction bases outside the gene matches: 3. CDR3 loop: CASSLGGQVYEQYF. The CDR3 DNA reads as TGCGCCAGCAGCTTGGGGGGACAGGTTTACGAGCAGTACTTC. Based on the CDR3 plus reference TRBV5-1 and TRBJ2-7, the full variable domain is KAGVTQTPRYLIKTRGQQVTLSCSPISGHRSVSWYQQTPGQGLQFLFEYFSETQRNKGNFPGRFSGRQFSNSRSEMNVSTLELGDSALYLCASSLGGQVYEQYFGPGTRLTVT.

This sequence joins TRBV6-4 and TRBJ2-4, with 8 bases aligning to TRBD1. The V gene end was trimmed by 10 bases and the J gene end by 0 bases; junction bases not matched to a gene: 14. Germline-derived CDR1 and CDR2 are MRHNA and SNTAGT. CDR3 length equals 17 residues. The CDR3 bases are TGTGCCATCCCCCGGACAGGGTACGAGCGAGCCAAAAACATTCAGTACTTC. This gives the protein CAIPRTGYERAKNIQYF.

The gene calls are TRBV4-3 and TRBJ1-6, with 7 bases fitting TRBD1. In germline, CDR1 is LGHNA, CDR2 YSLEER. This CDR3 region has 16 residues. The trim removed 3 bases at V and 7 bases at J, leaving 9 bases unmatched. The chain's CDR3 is CASSQATGTANSPLHF. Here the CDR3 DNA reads TGCGCCAGCAGCCAGGCTACCGGGACAGCGAATTCACCCCTCCACTTT.

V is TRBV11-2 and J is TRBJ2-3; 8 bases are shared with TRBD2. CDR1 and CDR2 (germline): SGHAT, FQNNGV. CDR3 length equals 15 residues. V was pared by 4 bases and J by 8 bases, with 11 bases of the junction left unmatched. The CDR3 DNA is TGTGCCAGCAGCTCCTTTAGCGGGATCCCCGGTACGCAGTATTTT. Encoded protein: CASSSFSGIPGTQYF.

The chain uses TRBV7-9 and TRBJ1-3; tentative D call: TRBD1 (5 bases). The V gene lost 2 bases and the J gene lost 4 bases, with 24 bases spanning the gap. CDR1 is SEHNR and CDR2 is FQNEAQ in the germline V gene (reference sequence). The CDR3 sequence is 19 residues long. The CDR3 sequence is CASSLPINTQGIRGNTIYF. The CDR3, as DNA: TGTGCCAGCAGCTTACCAATTAACACCCAGGGAATTCGAGGAAACACCATATATTTT.

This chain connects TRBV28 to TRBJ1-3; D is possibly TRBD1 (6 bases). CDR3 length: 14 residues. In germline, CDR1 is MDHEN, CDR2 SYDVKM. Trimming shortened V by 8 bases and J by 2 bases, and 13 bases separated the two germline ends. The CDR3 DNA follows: TGTGCCAGCCTCACGAAGGGGGCTGGAAACACCATATATTTT. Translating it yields CASLTKGAGNTIYF.

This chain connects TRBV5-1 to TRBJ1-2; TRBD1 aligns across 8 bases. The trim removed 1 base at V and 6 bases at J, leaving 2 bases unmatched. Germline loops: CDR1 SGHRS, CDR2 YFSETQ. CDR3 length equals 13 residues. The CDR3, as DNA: TGCGCCAGCAGCTTGCAGACAGGGGATGGCTACACCTTC. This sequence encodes CASSLQTGDGYTF.

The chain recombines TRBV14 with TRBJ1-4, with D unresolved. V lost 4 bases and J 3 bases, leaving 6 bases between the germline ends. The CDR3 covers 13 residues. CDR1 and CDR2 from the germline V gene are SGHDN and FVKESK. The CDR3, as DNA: TGTGCCAGCAGCCGGGGAGCTAATGAAAAACTGTTTTTT. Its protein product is CASSRGANEKLFF.

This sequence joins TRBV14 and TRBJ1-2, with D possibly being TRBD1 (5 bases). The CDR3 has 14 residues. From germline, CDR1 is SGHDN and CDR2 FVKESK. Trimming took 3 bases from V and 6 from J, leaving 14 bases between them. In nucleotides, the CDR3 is TGTGCCAGCAGCCAGCAGGGCCGTACGGATGGCTACACCTTC. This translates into CASSQQGRTDGYTF. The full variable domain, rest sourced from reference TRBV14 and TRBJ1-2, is EAGVTQFPSHSVIEKGQTVTLRCDPISGHDNLYWYRRVMGKEIKFLLHFVKESKQDESGMPNNRFLAERTGGTYSTLKVQPAELEDSGVYFCASSQQGRTDGYTFGSGTRLTVV.

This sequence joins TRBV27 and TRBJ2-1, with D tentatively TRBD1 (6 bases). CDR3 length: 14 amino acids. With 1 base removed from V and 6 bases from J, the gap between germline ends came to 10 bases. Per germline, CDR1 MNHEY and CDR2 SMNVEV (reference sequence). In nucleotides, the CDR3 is TGTGCCAGCAGTTTATGGGACACCGTCAATGAGCAGTTCTTC. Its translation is CASSLWDTVNEQFF.

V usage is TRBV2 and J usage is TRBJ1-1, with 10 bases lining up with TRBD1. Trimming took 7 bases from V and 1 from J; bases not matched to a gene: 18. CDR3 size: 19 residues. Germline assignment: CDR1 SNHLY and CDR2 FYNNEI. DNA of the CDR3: TGTGCCAGCAAGGCGTTTGGCTTACGGACAGGGGGTACGAACACTGAAGCTTTCTTT. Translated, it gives CASKAFGLRTGGTNTEAFF.

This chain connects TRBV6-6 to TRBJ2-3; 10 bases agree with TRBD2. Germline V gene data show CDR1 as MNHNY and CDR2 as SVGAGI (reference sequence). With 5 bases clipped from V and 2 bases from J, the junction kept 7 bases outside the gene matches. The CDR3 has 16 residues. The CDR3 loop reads CASSVYSGGFTDTQYF. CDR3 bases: TGTGCCAGCAGTGTCTATAGCGGGGGGTTCACAGATACGCAGTATTTT.

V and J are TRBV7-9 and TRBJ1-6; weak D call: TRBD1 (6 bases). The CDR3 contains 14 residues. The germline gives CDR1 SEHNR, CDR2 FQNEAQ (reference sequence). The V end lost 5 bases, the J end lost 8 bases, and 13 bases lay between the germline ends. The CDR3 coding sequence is TGTGCCAGCAGCCGAGGGACACTGTATTCACCCCTCCACTTT. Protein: CASSRGTLYSPLHF.

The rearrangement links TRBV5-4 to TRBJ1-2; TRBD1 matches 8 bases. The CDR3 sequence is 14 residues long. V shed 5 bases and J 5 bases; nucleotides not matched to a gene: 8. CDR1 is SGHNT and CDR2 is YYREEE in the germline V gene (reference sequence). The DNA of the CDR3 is TGTGCCAGCAGGTTTGGACAGGGCGTTTATGGCTACACCTTC. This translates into CASRFGQGVYGYTF.

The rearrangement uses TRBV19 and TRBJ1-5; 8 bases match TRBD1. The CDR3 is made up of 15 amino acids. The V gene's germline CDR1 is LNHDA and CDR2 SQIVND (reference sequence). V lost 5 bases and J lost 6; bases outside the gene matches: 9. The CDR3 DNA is TGTGCCAGTAGTGGTTGGACAGGGTATACTCAGCCCCAGCATTTT. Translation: CASSGWTGYTQPQHF.

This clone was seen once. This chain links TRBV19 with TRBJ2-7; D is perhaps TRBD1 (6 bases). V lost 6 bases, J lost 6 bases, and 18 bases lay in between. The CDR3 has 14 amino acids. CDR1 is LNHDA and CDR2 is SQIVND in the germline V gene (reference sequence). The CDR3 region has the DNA TGTGCCAGTAGCCTCCTCTCCGGACAGTCCGAGCAGTACTTC. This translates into CASSLLSGQSEQYF.

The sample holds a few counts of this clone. This CDR3 reads CASSSDRGQAAFF. The CDR3 DNA reads as TGTGCCAGCTCATCCGACAGGGGGCAGGCGGCTTTCTTT. This chain links TRBV18 with TRBJ1-1; 10 bases agree with TRBD1. The CDR3 loop spans 13 amino acids. J gave up 11 bases and V 5 bases, and 8 bases lay outside the gene matches. Germline V gene data show CDR1 as KGHSH and CDR2 as LQKENI.

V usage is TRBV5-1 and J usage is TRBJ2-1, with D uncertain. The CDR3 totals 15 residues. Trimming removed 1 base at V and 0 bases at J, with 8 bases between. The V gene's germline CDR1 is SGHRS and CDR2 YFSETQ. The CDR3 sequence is CASSLPTDSYNEQFF. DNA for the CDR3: TGCGCCAGCAGCTTGCCGACTGACTCCTACAATGAGCAGTTCTTC. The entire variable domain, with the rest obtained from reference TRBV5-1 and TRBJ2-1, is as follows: KAGVTQTPRYLIKTRGQQVTLSCSPISGHRSVSWYQQTPGQGLQFLFEYFSETQRNKGNFPGRFSGRQFSNSRSEMNVSTLELGDSALYLCASSLPTDSYNEQFFGPGTRLTVL.

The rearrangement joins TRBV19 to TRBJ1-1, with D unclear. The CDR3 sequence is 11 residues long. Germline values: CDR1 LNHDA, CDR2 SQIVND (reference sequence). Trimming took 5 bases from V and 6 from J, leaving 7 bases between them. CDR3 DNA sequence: TGTGCCAGTAGTCGAACGGCTGAAGCTTTCTTT. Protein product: CASSRTAEAFF. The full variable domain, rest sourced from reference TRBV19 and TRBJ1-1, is DGGITQSPKYLFRKEGQNVTLSCEQNLNHDAMYWYRQDPGQGLRLIYYSQIVNDFQKGDIAEGYSVSREKKESFPLTVTSAQKNPTAFYLCASSRTAEAFFGQGTRLTVV.

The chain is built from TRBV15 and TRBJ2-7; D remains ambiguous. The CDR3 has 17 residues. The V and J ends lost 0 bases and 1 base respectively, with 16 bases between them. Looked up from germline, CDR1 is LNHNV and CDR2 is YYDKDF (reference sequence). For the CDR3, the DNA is TGTGCCACCAGCAGAGATGTTAGCACCGTTGGGTCCTACGAGCAGTACTTC. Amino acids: CATSRDVSTVGSYEQYF. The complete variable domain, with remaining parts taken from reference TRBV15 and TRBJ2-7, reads DAMVIQNPRYQVTQFGKPVTLSCSQTLNHNVMYWYQQKSSQAPKLLFHYYDKDFNNEADTPDNFQSRRPNTSFCFLDIRSPGLGDTAMYLCATSRDVSTVGSYEQYFGPGTRLTVT.

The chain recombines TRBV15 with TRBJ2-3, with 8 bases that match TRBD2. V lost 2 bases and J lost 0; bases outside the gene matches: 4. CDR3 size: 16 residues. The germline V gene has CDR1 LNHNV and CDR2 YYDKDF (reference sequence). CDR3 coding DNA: TGTGCCACCAGCAGACGGACTAGCCTGAGCACAGATACGCAGTATTTT. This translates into CATSRRTSLSTDTQYF. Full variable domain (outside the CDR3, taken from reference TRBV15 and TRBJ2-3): DAMVIQNPRYQVTQFGKPVTLSCSQTLNHNVMYWYQQKSSQAPKLLFHYYDKDFNNEADTPDNFQSRRPNTSFCFLDIRSPGLGDTAMYLCATSRRTSLSTDTQYFGPGTRLTVL.

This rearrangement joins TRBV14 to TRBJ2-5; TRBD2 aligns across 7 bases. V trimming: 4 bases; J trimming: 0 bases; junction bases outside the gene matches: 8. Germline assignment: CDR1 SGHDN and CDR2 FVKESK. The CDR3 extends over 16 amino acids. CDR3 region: CASSLQRGTNQETQYF. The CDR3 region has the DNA TGTGCCAGCAGCCTACAGCGGGGAACGAACCAAGAGACCCAGTACTTC.